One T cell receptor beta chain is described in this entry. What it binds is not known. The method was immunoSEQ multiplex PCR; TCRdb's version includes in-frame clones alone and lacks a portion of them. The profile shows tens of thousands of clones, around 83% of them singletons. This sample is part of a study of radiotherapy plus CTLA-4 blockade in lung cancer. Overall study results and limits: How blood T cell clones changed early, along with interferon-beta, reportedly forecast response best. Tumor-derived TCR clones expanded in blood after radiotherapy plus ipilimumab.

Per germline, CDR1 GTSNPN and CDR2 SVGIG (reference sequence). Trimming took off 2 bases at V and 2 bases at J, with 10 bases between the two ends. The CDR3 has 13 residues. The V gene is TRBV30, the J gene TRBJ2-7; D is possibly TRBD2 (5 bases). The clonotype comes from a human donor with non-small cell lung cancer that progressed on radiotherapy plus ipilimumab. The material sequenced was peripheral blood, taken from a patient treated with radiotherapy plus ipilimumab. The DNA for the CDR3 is TGTGCCTGGAGTCCCCCGGGGACCTACGAGCAGTACTTC. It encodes CAWSPPGTYEQYF.